This T cell receptor (beta chain) is from a study of T cell responses to AZD1222 COVID-19 vaccine (dated by TCRdb to the early 2020s). For the wider study: AZD1222 recipients whose second dose came at about 4 weeks and those whose second dose came at about 12 weeks were combined into one group, since spike-specific TCR depth and breadth did not differ between the two schedules. A total of approximately 240 trial participants underwent TCR sequencing, of whom nearly 210 received two doses of AZD1222 and 26 received two doses of the MenACWY control vaccine. Trial participants were enrolled by age into 18-55, 56-69 and 70-plus year subgroups, with around 150, 28 and 57 TCR-sequenced participants respectively. What the study reported, not specific to this receptor: Nearly half of unique spike-specific TCRs reportedly recognized epitopes outside regions mutated in the B.1.351 and B.1.1.7 variants. In the small 56-69-year group, the increase in depth fell short of significance, most likely because of low power. Participants were mostly white British and included more females than males, and it was suggested by the authors that clonal diversity may have been underestimated. CD4 TCRs associated with the vaccine covered the entire spike protein, and the dominant responses were in regions 160-218 and 743-854. Conclusions about previously exposed vaccinees are limited, since just five or six AZD1222 recipients were seropositive for SARS-CoV-2 at baseline. After two AZD1222 doses, both the breadth and the depth of spike-specific TCRs were significantly higher than at day 0 and than in MenACWY recipients. No day 14 peak-response samples were available, so repertoires were characterized only after the peak T cell response.

This clone was observed a single time. What this receptor recognizes is not known. The input lacks base qualities; no much larger clone sits a single base away. The CDR3 numbers 15 residues from cysteine through phenylalanine. The sequence is cut down to CDR3 DNA, 45 bases in frame from base 1. The germline V gene yields KGHSH for CDR1 and LQKENI for CDR2. Deletion took 1 base off V and 0 bases off J, with a span of 9 bases between the germline ends. The time point tag for this specimen amounts to: baseline before first vaccination. The vaccinee samples were drawn from two UK trials, COV001 and COV002, one of which was a single-blind randomized controlled phase 2/3 trial testing AZD1222 (ChAdOx1 nCoV-19) in healthy adults. For TCRbeta chain sequencing, PBMC samples were collected from trial participants at day 0 and at day 28 after the second dose. The CDR3 regions of human TCRbeta chains were analyzed by immunosequencing. The study's own analysis went as follows. TCRs in the repertoires were matched against a reference library of SARS-CoV-2-specific TCRs that had been generated with the MIRA antigen-specificity platform. Breadth meant the fraction of unique TCRs that were SARS-CoV-2-associated, whereas depth meant the fraction of total T cells that were SARS-CoV-2-associated. Using the MIRA data, each spike-specific TCR was assigned both to the spike region to which the TCR was reactive and to a CD4 or CD8 class. Log10-transformed breadth and depth values were compared by one-way ANOVA with Sidak's multiple comparisons tests. TCRdb obtained this table from immuneACCESS and retained in-frame rearrangements with V and J assigned. These tables miss some clones; where compared with another copy, unresolved V genes account for less than half of the shortfall, and the remainder is unexplained. The V and J calls and clone size come from that table; D and trimming were worked out from the DNA. For this sample there are roughly 91,000 clones; roughly 90% appear just once. About 3% of the sample is in the top ten clones.

The material sequenced was peripheral blood, taken on day 0 of AZD1222 vaccination. The TCR originated in an adult in good health. Here the chain combines TRBV18 and TRBJ1-1; no D gene call is confident. The sequenced DNA is TGTGCCAGCTCACCACTGGACGGGATGAACACTGAAGCTTTCTTT. The resulting protein is CASSPLDGMNTEAFF. The CDR3, completed at both ends by the reference TRBV18 and TRBJ1-1 genes, gives the full variable domain NAGVMQNPRHLVRRRGQEARLRCSPMKGHSHVYWYRQLPEEGLKFMVYLQKENIIDESGMPKERFSAEFPKEGPSILRIQQVVRGDSAAYFCASSPLDGMNTEAFFGQGTRLTVV.